The T cell receptor beta chain under discussion was sequenced for a study of T cell repertoires in cytomegalovirus infection. Overall study context: CMV infection and matching HLA type were both indicated by public TCR beta signatures.

CDR3 length equals 13 residues. The germline CDR1 and CDR2 sequences are SGHVT and SQSDAQ. TCRdb processed the reads anew with MiXCR; each CDR3 protein has one entry. The top ten hold 2.8% of the sample, which has approximately 750,000 distinct CDR3 sequences, roughly 36% seen once. The TCR was taken from a human donor in good health (CMV status not recorded). Some clones in this sample may be carry-over from other donors' samples. Source material: PBMCs. V and J are TRBV7-4 and TRBJ1-3; TRBD1 matches 8 bases. CDR3 protein: CAWDRLSGNTIYF. For the CDR3, the DNA is TGTGCTTGGGACAGGCTTTCTGGAAACACCATATATTTT.